The sequence of this TCR beta chain was determined in a study of shared clonotypes between healthy human individuals (dated by TCRdb to the early 2020s). Context from the whole study: The cohort included a few men and a couple of women between 18 and 49 years of age. For each donor, CD4 naive and CD4 memory were each run on three plates, CD8 naive on two plates, and CD8 memory on one plate. To estimate repertoire size and how much clonotypes are shared between individuals, the study performed deep sequencing of blood TCR repertoires from a few healthy adults. To increase sequencing depth and limit assay-specific biases, different laboratories used diverse techniques to prepare libraries and sequence TCR repertoires. Between about 0.85 and 8.9 billion PBMCs per donor were obtained by leukapheresis.

Overall results and qualifications from the work: Higher generation probabilities were observed for clonotypes shared by all four sorted-subset donors than for non-shared clonotypes. Naive subsets generally had larger estimated clonotype richness than memory subsets did. Pairwise subsampling indicated that sequencing depth was expected to affect the degree of clonotype sharing among donors. Sampling was restricted to blood, and TCR repertoires in tissue are likely to differ from TCR repertoires in blood. The small number of donors limited the genetic and exposure-history diversity represented. Across several donors, approximately 4.9% of naive CD4, over 3% of naive CD8, around 2.5% of memory CD4, and about 0.44% of memory CD8 clonotypes were shared. Incomplete sequencing was indicated by rarefaction of sorted-subset datasets, despite the large sequencing depth.

CDR1 and CDR2 are drawn from the germline V gene: WSHSY, SAAADI. Reading from cysteine to phenylalanine, the CDR3 counts 12 amino acids. Just the 36-base CDR3 DNA is kept, in frame starting at base 1. The V and J ends are trimmed by 6 bases and 6 bases, leaving 11 bases between them. CD8 naive samples were obtained by positive selection for CCR7 among CD45RO-negative cells, yielding a CD45RA+CCR7+ population from which TemRA cells were excluded. The donors were healthy, HIV-negative adults who had no recently reported acute infections or vaccinations. Every donor was a Caucasian adult residing in Nashville, Tennessee, USA. Blood was obtained by leukapheresis, after which PBMCs were separated by Ficoll-Histopaque density gradient centrifugation and cryopreserved in liquid nitrogen vapor phase. Purity and quantity of every magnetically sorted T cell population were checked by analytical flow cytometry. Genomic DNA was isolated from every sorted fraction and measured by UV absorbance on a Nanodrop 2000c.

With respect to this clone: It has no known antigen specificity. Within one base of it there is no much larger clone, and no base qualities were kept.

TCR CDR3 regions were amplified from genomic DNA by multiplex PCR using the deep immunoSEQ assay. Extracted genomic DNA from each cell subset was spread evenly across all wells of several immunoSEQ 96-well plates, with each plate serving as a replicate. For sorted subsets, each replicate PCR was loaded with 200 to 250 ng genomic DNA, equivalent to 30,000 or so T cell genomes. Purified libraries were measured with a Qubit 3.0 fluorometer, size-checked on a Bioanalyzer 2100, and measured again with the KAPA Library Quantification kit. Every immunoSEQ 96-well plate was sequenced on a dedicated single-read 150-cycle Illumina NextSeq 550 flow cell. On the authors' methods: Because the immunoSEQ output held only junctional sequences and lacked quality scores, the filtering could not match the filtering applied to full-length reads. Sequences were annotated with PyIR, a Python wrapper for IgBLAST v1.9, using IMGT germline references to assign V/J genes and CDR3. Any read was removed if the V/J assignment was weak (E-value above 1e-6), the CDR3 was missing, or the read contained stop codons, out-of-frame junctions, or ambiguous translated residues. A V3J clonotype was defined by an identical inferred V gene, J gene, and CDR3 amino acid sequence. Percentage overlap between repertoires was calculated by dividing the number of shared unique clonotypes by the size of the smaller repertoire. Richness of each repertoire was evaluated using RTK rarefaction, the Chao1 estimator, and Recon v2.1 estimates of unobserved clonotypes. For all TCRbeta clonotypes obtained by the gDNA method from four donors, generation probabilities were computed with OLGA. TCRdb mirrors the immuneACCESS table, restricted to in-frame sequences. Some clones are absent from its copies; in checked studies, under half trace to an unresolved V gene, and the reason for the others is unknown. V, J and clone size reflect that table, while D and trimming were determined from the DNA. The sample yields 800,000 or so clones; 90% to 97% were counted once. Around 0.21% of the sample is taken by the ten largest.

The TCR sequence derives from a man aged 30-40 years in good health. The sample comprised naive CD8+ T cells sorted from blood. Explained via the paper, the cell subset or site label denotes: CD45RA+CCR7+. This chain joins TRBV10-2 to TRBJ1-2; the D segment could be TRBD1, given 6 matching bases. At the DNA level, the sequence is TGCGCCAGCAGAGGGGGGGACGATGGCTACACCTTC. The translation is CASRGGDDGYTF.